The subject of this entry is one T cell receptor beta chain. Its antigen remains unidentified. The data are from a study of T-cell reconstitution after alpha-beta-depleted transplantation in children. This sample's TCRbeta library carried unique molecular identifier barcodes. Each CDR3 protein gets one entry after TCRdb re-called the PCR reads with MiXCR. The profile covers 610,000 or so distinct CDR3 sequences, with roughly 27% appearing a single time and around a third taken by the ten largest. Whole-study results and caveats: Reportedly, roughly two months post-transplant, alpha-beta T cells arose from several hundred expanded graft clones.

This material consisted of PBMCs, taken before TCRalphabeta/CD19-depleted stem cell transplant. This clonotype originated in a boy in the first two years of life with Wiskott-Aldrich syndrome, due to receive a stem cell transplant.

The CDR3 loop reads CASSLAVSGTPYEQYF. The DNA of the CDR3 is TGTGCCAGCAGCTTAGCTGTTAGCGGGACGCCTTACGAGCAGTACTTC. This chain links TRBV7-9 with TRBJ2-7; 8 bases line up with TRBD2. The CDR3 has 16 amino acids. CDR1 is SEHNR, CDR2 FQNEAQ, per germline (reference sequence). The V gene end was trimmed by 0 bases and the J gene end by 4 bases; junction bases not matched to a gene: 8.